This T cell receptor (beta chain) emerged from a study of cytomegalovirus exposure and HLA in healthy donors (dated by TCRdb to the late 2010s). For the wider study: An earlier analysis of some 500 of the donors reported 250 to 350 Gb of sequence data and around 110 million unique TCR beta sequences from roughly 180 million T cells. An early release that covered 500 to 800 HLA-typed donors contained approximately 300 gigabases of sequencing data and 80 million or so unique TCR sequences. Among the roughly 400 genotyped donors, approximately 81% belonged to the genetic ancestry cluster associated with self-reported Caucasian donors. The aim of the study was to test whether cataloging public T cell receptors could identify signatures of past pathogen exposure. The T cell repertoires of 670 or so subjects were profiled by immunosequencing and related to cytomegalovirus serostatus. Along with the roughly 700-subject first cohort, a separate validation cohort of over a hundred different subjects was used. High-throughput TCR immunosequencing, statistical association of individual TCRs with disease status, and machine learning were combined to predict cytomegalovirus infection status. In a later analysis, previously published TCR beta repertoires from several hundred donors were re-analyzed and high-resolution HLA genotyping was added so that TCR occurrence patterns could be studied. The later analysis used no new phenotypic data to find candidate immune exposures, relying instead on TCR beta sequences and their occurrence across donors. An earlier analysis of 500 to 750 of the donors applied high-throughput TCR beta sequencing to assess whether each TCR beta V gene segment acted as functional or pseudogenic. Donor age, sex, ethnicity and CMV serostatus were compiled alongside the repertoire data. A later genetic analysis took genome-wide SNP genotypes for about 55% of the 666 donors and used that subset as a discovery cohort. Every repertoire in the discovery cohort had been generated on one and the same sequencing platform. Both class I and class II loci were covered by HLA typing, at four-digit resolution. The number of typed donors differed by locus: roughly 629-640 for A, B, C, DRB1 and DQB1; 522 for DQA1; roughly 600 for DPA1; and roughly 450 for DPB1. Because of strong linkage in the cohort, four to six DR-DQ haplotypes were treated as single units for association and clustering. On average, around 200,000 unique TCR beta nucleotide sequences were sequenced per donor among fewer than 500 genotyped donors of the cohort, with roughly 18% of those sequences being non-productive. On the study overall, not on this receptor specifically: When HLA alleles, especially DR and DQ, strongly co-occurred, TCR associations were difficult to assign to individual alleles. A later analysis found that most CMV-associated TCR beta chains appeared HLA-restricted, with HLA associations seemingly driven largely by CMV exposure. According to a later genetic analysis, donors in an Asian-associated ancestry cluster had fewer N-insertions in productive TCRs than the approximately 670-donor mean. Compared with equally common non-associated chains, HLA-associated TCR beta chains in a later analysis were more clonally expanded and had lower generation probabilities. Because the 87-base-pair reads could not distinguish some IMGT-functional V segments, including TRBV6-2 and TRBV6-3, those segments were excluded. Correlated functional status among segregating V segments might reflect linkage disequilibrium, but an unknown experimental factor could not be ruled out. The classifier was reported to diagnose cytomegalovirus status with high specificity and sensitivity in both the original cohort and the validation cohort. The earlier analysis of 587 of the donors excluded approximately 17 rarely observed V segments, including chromosome 9 orphons, because counts were too low. A few of the identified cytomegalovirus-associated TCR beta chains were confirmed in vitro to be specific for cytomegalovirus antigens. A further reported finding was that TCR beta sequences accurately predicted the HLA-A and HLA-B alleles for most subjects in the first cohort. In this cohort, only TCR beta chains were sequenced, and detectable features were limited by the absence of alpha or paired-chain data. Across donors, most TCR sequences were observed very rarely, whereas some public TCRs were present in many individuals. A cluster of highly shared sequence variants was judged likely to be a technical artifact of the sequencing pipeline. Several of the top co-occurrence clusters appeared to be linked to parvovirus B19, influenza, CMV and Epstein-Barr virus, according to a later analysis. V-gene and J-gene trimming of TCR beta chains was associated with a missense DCLRE1C variant in a later genetic analysis, and the association was replicated in an independent cohort. In a later analysis, TCR association rates were found to vary across HLA loci, with the most associated TCRs seen for DRB1 alleles and the fewest for HLA-C alleles. For the cohort, immune exposure information was limited to CMV serostatus. According to the authors, the approach could potentially be generalized to other disease states and immunological phenotypes. Sequencing depth was assumed to be roughly uniform across donors in the presence/absence analyses, though that assumption may not hold. Specific HLA alleles were associated with 15,000 to 20,000 TCR beta sequences at a false discovery rate of 0.05 in a later analysis. An earlier analysis of approximately 570 of the donors showed that most TCR beta V segments appeared in productive rearrangements either about 90% or about 30% of the time, which broadly matched IMGT annotations. A total of 150 or so TCR beta chains were listed by the study as associated with cytomegalovirus. HLA typing was unavailable for some donors at each locus, so association tests used only the typed subset.

Libraries were prepared through the immunoSEQ multiplex PCR assay. For the multiplex PCR, a mixture combining 60 forward primers for TCR Vbeta segments and 13 reverse primers for TCR Jbeta segments was used. The CDR3 region of rearranged TCR beta genes was amplified from genomic DNA by a multiplex PCR assay. The Illumina HiSeq System was used to sequence the amplified TCR beta libraries as 87-base-pair reads. Regarding the original processing steps: Across the roughly 700 repertoires, a later analysis counted tens of millions of unique TCR beta chains, roughly 11 million of which were shared by at least two donors. A nearest-neighbor algorithm error-corrected the raw reads and collapsed the reads into unique sequences, merging closely related sequences to remove PCR and sequencing errors. V, D and J gene segments were assigned by aligning CDR3 sequences to IMGT reference sequences. For a sequence to be retained, a match of at least six nucleotides to both a V gene segment and a J gene segment was required. Rearrangements were called productive when the CDR3 lacked stop codons and stayed in frame with V and J; all others were non-productive. CDR3 was defined according to IMGT convention as the region running from the second conserved V-encoded cysteine to the conserved J-encoded phenylalanine. In an earlier analysis of around 570 of the donors, sequences lacking an unambiguous match to a single V gene segment were excluded. In an earlier analysis of about 590 of the donors, a V segment was called functional when productive rearrangements were above 56.7%, and segregating when the standard deviation between donors exceeded 5%. A statistical classification framework was built for diagnosing cytomegalovirus status from the catalog of TCR beta chain sequences. In a later analysis, TCR nucleotide sequences were compared against IMGT/GENE-DB human TR gene sequences so that V and J genes could be assigned. In a later analysis, CDR3 sequences and most-parsimonious VDJ recombination scenarios were assigned using the TCRdist pipeline. In a later analysis, each TCR beta chain was defined by its CDR3 amino acid sequence together with its V-gene family, and reads without a unique V-gene family were excluded. To address suspected cross-contamination and a sequencing artifact, a later analysis removed 592 highly shared, low-generation-probability nucleotide sequences. For each public chain, a later analysis derived a clonal expansion index from normalized ranks of inferred template counts within each repertoire. In a later analysis, generation probabilities were computed with a VDJ recombination model fitted to out-of-frame rearrangements, and the resulting probabilities were checked against IGoR. Hypergeometric tests were used in a later analysis to score TCR-TCR, TCR-HLA and TCR-CMV co-occurrence, with a repertoire-size bias correction applied to the TCR pairs. False discovery rates were estimated in a later analysis by permuting HLA or CMV assignments 20 times. In a later analysis, co-occurring TCRs were grouped with DBSCAN, and TCRdist sequence similarity was added when clustering was performed within HLA-allele-positive subsets. Repertoires with fewer than 30,000 or more than 120,000 public chains were left out of co-occurrence clustering, as were about 5 repertoires with anomalous nucleotide sharing. The table was pulled from immuneACCESS by TCRdb, which kept in-frame rearrangements only. Such tables lose some clones; where checked, under half of the loss comes from unresolved V genes, and the rest has no known cause. The V and J calls and clone size come from that table; D and trimming were worked out from the DNA. The sample yields fewer than 200,000 clones; 75% were counted once. In total, the top ten clones hold 4% to 5.5% of the sample.

About this clone: Its cognate antigen has yet to be identified. The input lacks base qualities; no much larger clone sits a single base away.

In total, 666 healthy bone marrow donors made up the cohort. At the time of sampling, every cohort member was nominally healthy, though immune exposures that went unrecorded were likely present. The donor was CMV seronegative and belonged to the group of around 400 seronegative cohort members. Each donor provided a peripheral blood sample, and peripheral blood mononuclear cells were used for TCR beta sequencing. The Qiagen DNeasy Blood Extraction Kit was used to extract genomic DNA from the blood cell samples. The CDR3, from cysteine to phenylalanine, totals 12 residues. Just CDR3 DNA is preserved here, 36 bases in frame from base 1.

Material for sequencing was PBMCs. The rearrangement combines TRBV21-1 with TRBJ1-4; TRBD1, as called in the table, went unchecked against the DNA. TRBV21-1 is assigned pseudogene status. This TCR derives from a male donor in good health and CMV-seronegative. The DNA sequence is TGTACCGGGCAGGGAATAAGCGAAAAACTGTTTTTT. This sequence encodes CTGQGISEKLFF.